This T cell receptor beta chain came from a study of blood T cell repertoires in COVID-19 (dated by TCRdb to 2020 to 2022). Concerning the study at large: The collaborator samples originated in the United States, Italy and Spain and spanned the acute and convalescent phases of COVID-19. A de-identified subject ID, COVID-19 status, age in years and sex were almost always included in the sample metadata. The material from the prospective study consisted of cDNA or gDNA derived from T cells, B-cell-depleted T cells, or PBMCs. Subjects who had been exposed to COVID-19, were actively infected with it, or had recovered from it provided the deeply sampled blood TCRbeta repertoires that made up the dataset. The samples were drawn from two sources: the first 160 participants of the ongoing ImmuneRACE study, and about 1,300 subjects contributed by 6 global collaborators. A freely available public database, intended as a resource for researchers studying the immune response to SARS-CoV-2, is where the repertoires were released. HLA class I and class II types, where available, came from metadata supplied by the sample provider rather than from assay-based typing. Summary of the overall study and its limitations: The amount of clinical and demographic metadata varied by source and participant and was provided uncurated.

The collaborating institutions used their own protocols to collect whole blood in K2EDTA tubes. For TCRbeta analysis, collaborators shipped samples as frozen whole blood, isolated PBMCs, or DNA extracted from either of those sample types. Note on this clone: Its recognized antigen is unknown. Base qualities are not provided; no much larger clone lies one nucleotide away.

V sheds 0 bases and J sheds 4 bases, leaving 14 bases between their ends. There are 16 amino acids in the CDR3, from cysteine to phenylalanine inclusive. Only the CDR3 portion is preserved as DNA: 48 bases, with reading frame beginning at the first base. Taken from the germline V gene, the CDR1 and CDR2 loops are MNHEY and SVGAGI. TCRbeta CDR3 regions were amplified from genomic DNA by means of the immunoSEQ Assay, a bias-controlled multiplex PCR. The authors' pipeline ran thus. Nucleated cell counts per sample were estimated from amplification of reference gene primers within the assay. To quantify the absolute abundance of each unique TCRbeta CDR3 rearrangement, sequence reads were collapsed and filtered. For each sample, productive Simpson clonality was calculated by taking the square root of Simpson's diversity index across productive rearrangements. In TCRdb, the immuneACCESS table is reduced to in-frame sequences with V and J assigned. These tables do not hold every clone; where another copy was compared, an unresolved V gene accounts for under half, and the others remain unexplained. That table supplies the V and J calls and clone size; D and trimming were determined from the DNA. The sample table lists some 80,000 clones, over 70% of them with a count of one. Clones ranked in the top ten supply 9.5% to 15% of the sample.

The sample comprised peripheral blood. The source is a woman between 40 and 50 years old with active or convalescent COVID-19. The rearranged chain carries TRBV6-5 and TRBJ2-3; TRBD2 is a weak D gene call, 6 bases matching. The nucleotides read TGTGCCAGCAGTTACTCGAGGTGGGGGGACGCAGATACGCAGTATTTT. It is translated as CASSYSRWGDADTQYF.